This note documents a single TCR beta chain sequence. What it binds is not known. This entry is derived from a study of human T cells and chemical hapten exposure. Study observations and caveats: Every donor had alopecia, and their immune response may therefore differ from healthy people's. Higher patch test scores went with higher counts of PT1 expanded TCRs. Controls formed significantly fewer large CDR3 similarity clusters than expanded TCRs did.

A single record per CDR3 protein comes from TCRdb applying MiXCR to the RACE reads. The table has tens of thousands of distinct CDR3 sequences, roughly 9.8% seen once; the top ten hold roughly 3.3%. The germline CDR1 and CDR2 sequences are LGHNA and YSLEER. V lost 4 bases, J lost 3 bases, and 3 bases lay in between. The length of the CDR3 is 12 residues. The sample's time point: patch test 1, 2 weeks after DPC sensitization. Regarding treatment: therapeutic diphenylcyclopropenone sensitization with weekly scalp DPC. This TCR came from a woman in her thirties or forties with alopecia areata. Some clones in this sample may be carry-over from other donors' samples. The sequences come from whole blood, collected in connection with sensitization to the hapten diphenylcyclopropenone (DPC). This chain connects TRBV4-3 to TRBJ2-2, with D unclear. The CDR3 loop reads CASSPYTGELFF. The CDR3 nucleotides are TGCGCCAGCAGCCCGTACACCGGGGAGCTGTTTTTT.